This TCR beta chain was captured by sequencing in a study of spatial heterogeneity in lung cancer. The time point is: blood at routine non-recurrence follow-up after resection. Sequencing covered unsorted whole RNA taken from tumor, nontumor lung or frozen PBMC. Germline V gene sequence: CDR1 MNHNY, CDR2 SVGAGI (reference sequence). The CDR3 loop spans 17 amino acids. V shed 7 bases and J 5 bases; nucleotides not matched to a gene: 16. A unique molecular identifier was carried by every single TCR cDNA molecule. TCRdb ran MiXCR on the 5' RACE reads and lists one entry per CDR3 protein. The data contain 39,000 or so distinct CDR3 sequences, 8% to 11% of them seen just once; the ten biggest clones take up approximately 17%.

This chain links TRBV6-6 with TRBJ2-3; 9 bases fit TRBD2. The sequence was collected from a female donor with early-stage non-small cell lung cancer. The material sequenced was PBMCs, taken at follow-up. CDR3 protein: CASIGRVVAGEKDTQYF. For the CDR3, the DNA is TGTGCCAGCATCGGACGGGTGGTAGCGGGGGAAAAAGATACGCAGTATTTT.